This record looks at one T cell receptor (beta chain) sequence and its context. The antigen is unknown. This record belongs to a study of cytomegalovirus exposure and HLA in healthy donors. General observations from the study: TCR beta V- and J-gene trimming, according to a later analysis, was linked to a missense DCLRE1C variant. Presence/absence analysis assumed near-uniform sequencing depth across donors. In a later analysis, an Asian-associated ancestry cluster reportedly showed fewer N-insertions than the roughly 730-donor mean.

No CMV serostatus was recorded for this donor. It was with 60 Vbeta and 13 Jbeta primers that the PCR ran. The assay was immunoSEQ multiplex PCR, and TCRdb's table has in-frame clones only and misses some. Altogether approximately 150,000 clones are present, 70% to 80% being singletons, with the ten largest covering roughly 3.4%. Germline assignment: CDR1 SEHNR and CDR2 FQNEAQ (reference sequence). V lost 7 bases, J lost 5 bases, and 10 bases lay in between. CDR3 length equals 12 residues. The J gene is TRBJ2-3, the V gene TRBV7-9, with D uncertain. The source is a human donor in good health. The source material was PBMCs. The CDR3 coding sequence is TGTGCCAGCACCCAAATGCGAGATACGCAGTATTTT. The encoded protein is CASTQMRDTQYF.